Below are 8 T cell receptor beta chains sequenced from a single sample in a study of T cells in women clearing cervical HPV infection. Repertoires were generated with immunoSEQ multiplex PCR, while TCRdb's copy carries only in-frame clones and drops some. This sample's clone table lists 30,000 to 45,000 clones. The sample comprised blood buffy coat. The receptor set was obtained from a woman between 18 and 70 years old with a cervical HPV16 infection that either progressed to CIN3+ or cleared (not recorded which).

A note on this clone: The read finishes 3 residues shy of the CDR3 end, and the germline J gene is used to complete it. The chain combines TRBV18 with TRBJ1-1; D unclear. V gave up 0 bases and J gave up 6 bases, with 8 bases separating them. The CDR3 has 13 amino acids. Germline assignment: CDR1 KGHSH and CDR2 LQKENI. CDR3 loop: CASSPPVGAEAFF. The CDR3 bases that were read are TGTGCCAGCTCACCACCGGTGGGCGCTGAA.

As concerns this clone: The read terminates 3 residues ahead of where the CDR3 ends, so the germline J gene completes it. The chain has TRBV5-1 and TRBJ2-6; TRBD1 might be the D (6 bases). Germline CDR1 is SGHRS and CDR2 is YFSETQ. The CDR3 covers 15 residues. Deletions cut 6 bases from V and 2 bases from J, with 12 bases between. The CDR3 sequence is CASTRTVTGANVLTF. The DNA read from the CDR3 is TGCGCCAGCACCCGGACAGTTACTGGGGCCAACGTC. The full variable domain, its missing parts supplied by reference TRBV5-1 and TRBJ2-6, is KAGVTQTPRYLIKTRGQQVTLSCSPISGHRSVSWYQQTPGQGLQFLFEYFSETQRNKGNFPGRFSGRQFSNSRSEMNVSTLELGDSALYLCASTRTVTGANVLTFGAGSRLTVL.

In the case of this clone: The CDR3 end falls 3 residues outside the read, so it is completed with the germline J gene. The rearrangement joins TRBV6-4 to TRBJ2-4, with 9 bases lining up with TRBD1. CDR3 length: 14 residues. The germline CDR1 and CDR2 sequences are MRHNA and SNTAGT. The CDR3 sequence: CASSPDRGAGTQYF. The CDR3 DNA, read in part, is TGTGCCAGCAGTCCGGACAGGGGAGCGGGGACT.

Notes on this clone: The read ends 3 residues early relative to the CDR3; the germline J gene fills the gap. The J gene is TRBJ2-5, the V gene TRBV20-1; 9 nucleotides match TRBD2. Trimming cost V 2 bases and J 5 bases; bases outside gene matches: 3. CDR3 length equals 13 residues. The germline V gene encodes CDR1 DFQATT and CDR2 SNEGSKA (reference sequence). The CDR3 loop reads CSARSSGGETQYF. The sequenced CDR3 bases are TGCAGTGCTAGATCGAGCGGGGGGGAGACC.

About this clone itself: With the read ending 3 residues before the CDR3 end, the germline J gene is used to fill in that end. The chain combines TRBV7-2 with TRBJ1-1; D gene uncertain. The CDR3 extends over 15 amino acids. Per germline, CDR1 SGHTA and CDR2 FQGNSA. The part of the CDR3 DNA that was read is TGTGCCAGCAGCTCGACTAGCGGTCTCACAGATACG. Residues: CASSSTSGLTDT. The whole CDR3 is CASSSTSGLTDTAFF.

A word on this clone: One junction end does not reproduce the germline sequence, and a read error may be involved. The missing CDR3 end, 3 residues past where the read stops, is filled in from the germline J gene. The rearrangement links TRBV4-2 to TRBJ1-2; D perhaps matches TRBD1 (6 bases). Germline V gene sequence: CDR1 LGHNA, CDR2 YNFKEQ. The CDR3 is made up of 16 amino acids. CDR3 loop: CASSQELIGQGYGYTF. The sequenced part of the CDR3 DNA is TGCGCCAGCAGCCAAGAGCTTATTGGGCAGGGGTATGGC.

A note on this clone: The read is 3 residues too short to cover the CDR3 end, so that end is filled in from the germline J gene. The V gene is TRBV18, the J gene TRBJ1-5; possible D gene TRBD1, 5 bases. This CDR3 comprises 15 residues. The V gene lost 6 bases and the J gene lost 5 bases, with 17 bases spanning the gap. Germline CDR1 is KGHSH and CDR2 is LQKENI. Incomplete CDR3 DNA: TGTGCCAGCTCGACAATGGGGCAGACCCATCAGCCC. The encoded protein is CASSTMGQTHQP. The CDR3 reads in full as CASSTMGQTHQPQHF.

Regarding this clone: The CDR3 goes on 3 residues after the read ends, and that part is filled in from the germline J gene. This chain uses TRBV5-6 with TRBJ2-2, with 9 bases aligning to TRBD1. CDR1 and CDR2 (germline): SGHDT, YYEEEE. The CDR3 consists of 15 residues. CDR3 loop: CASSRRTGDNSPLFF. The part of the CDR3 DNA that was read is TGTGCCAGCAGCCGCAGGACAGGGGATAATTCACCG.